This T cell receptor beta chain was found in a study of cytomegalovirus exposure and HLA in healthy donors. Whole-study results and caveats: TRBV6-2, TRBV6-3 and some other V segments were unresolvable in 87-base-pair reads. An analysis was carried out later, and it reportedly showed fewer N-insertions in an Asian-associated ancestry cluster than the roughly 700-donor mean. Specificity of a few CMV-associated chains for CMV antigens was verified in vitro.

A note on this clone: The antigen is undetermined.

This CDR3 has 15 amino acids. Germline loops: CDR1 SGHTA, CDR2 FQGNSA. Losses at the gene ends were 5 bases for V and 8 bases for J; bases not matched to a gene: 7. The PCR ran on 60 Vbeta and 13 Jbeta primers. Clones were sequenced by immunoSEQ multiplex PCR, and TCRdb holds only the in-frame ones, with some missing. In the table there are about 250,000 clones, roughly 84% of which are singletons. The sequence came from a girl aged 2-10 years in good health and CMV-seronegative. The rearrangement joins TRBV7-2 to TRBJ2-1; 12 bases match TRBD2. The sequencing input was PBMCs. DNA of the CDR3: TGTGCCAGCAGCAGGACTAGCGGGGAAGTGGATGAGCAGTTCTTC. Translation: CASSRTSGEVDEQFF.